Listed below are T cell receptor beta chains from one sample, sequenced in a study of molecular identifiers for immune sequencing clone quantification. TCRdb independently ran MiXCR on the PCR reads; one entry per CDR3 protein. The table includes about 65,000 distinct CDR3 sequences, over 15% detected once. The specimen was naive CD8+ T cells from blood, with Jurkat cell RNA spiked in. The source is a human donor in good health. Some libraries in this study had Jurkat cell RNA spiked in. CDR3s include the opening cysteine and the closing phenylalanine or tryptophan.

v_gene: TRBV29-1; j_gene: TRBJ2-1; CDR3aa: CSVEKTQFF
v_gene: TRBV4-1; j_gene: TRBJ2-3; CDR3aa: CASSQSVADTQYF
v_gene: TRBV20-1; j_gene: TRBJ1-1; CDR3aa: CSAVRSQIPEAFF
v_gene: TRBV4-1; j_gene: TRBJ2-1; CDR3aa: CASSPGGYEQFF
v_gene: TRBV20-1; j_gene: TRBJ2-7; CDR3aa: CSARSPGFASGRAGEQYF
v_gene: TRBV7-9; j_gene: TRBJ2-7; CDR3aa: CASSGLGQENYEQYF
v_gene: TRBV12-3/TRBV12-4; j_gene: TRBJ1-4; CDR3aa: CVSRAGGWNEKLFF
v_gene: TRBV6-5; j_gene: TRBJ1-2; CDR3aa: CASSYLNRGYNYGYTF
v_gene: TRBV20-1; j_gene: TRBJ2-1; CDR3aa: CSARNLASLYNEQFF
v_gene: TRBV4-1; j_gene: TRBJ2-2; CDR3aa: CASSQELVSGRTGELFF
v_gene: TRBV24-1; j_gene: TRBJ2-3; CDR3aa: CATSDLGSGSYTDTQYF
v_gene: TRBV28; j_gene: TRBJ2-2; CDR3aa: CASSFRGTGELFF
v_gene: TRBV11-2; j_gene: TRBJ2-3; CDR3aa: CASSFRTSGSLSTDTQYF